Below are 27 T cell receptor beta chains sequenced from a single sample in a study of T cells after yellow fever vaccination. TCRdb reanalysed the 5' RACE reads using MiXCR and keeps one entry per CDR3 protein. The table has 450,000 to 550,000 distinct CDR3 sequences, less than 20% seen once; the top ten hold roughly an eighth. Here the sequenced sample was PBMCs, taken 15 days after the yellow fever booster vaccination. These receptors came from a man aged 25-40 years who received the YFV17D yellow fever vaccine.

The rearrangement links TRBV29-1 to TRBJ2-1, with 7 bases fitting TRBD1. The junction had 9 bases not matched to a gene; V was cut back by 4 bases and J by 9 bases. The CDR3 consists of 13 residues. Looked up from germline, CDR1 is SQVTM and CDR2 is ANQGSEA. The CDR3 sequence is CSVVTGTTGEQFF. CDR3 nucleotide sequence: TGCAGCGTTGTGACAGGGACAACGGGTGAGCAGTTCTTC.

The rearrangement links TRBV5-5 to TRBJ2-3, with TRBD1 matching over 7 bases. The CDR3 extends over 14 amino acids. CDR1 and CDR2 (germline): SGHKS, YYEKEE (reference sequence). The V and J ends lost 6 bases and 5 bases, in that order; junction bases with no gene match: 9. The CDR3 sequence: CASNTQGLRDTQYF. The CDR3 nucleotides read TGTGCCAGCAACACACAGGGGTTAAGAGATACGCAGTATTTT.

In DNA form, the CDR3 reads TGTGCCACCAGGCCCAGGGACGGCATCTACGAGCAGTACTTC. Its protein product is CATRPRDGIYEQYF. The chain joins TRBV15 to TRBJ2-7; D tentatively reads TRBD1 or TRBD2 (5 bases each). With 6 bases removed from V and 3 bases from J, the gap between germline ends came to 15 bases. The CDR3 has 14 amino acids. Per germline, CDR1 LNHNV and CDR2 YYDKDF (reference sequence).

A note on this clonotype: The junction does not match germline at one end; this may be a read error. This chain links TRBV3-1 with TRBJ1-1; D is uncertain. CDR1 is LGHDT, CDR2 YNNKEL, per germline (reference sequence). The CDR3 sequence is 14 residues long. CDR3 bases: TGTGCCAGCAGCCAAGAAATCCCGAACACTGAAGGTTTCTTT. Amino acids: CASSQEIPNTEGFF.

CDR3: CSARDQGVYTDTQYF. Written as DNA, the CDR3 is TGCAGTGCTAGAGATCAAGGGGTATACACAGATACGCAGTATTTT. V gene TRBV20-1 combines with J gene TRBJ2-3; possible D gene TRBD1, 5 bases. Germline V gene data show CDR1 as DFQATT and CDR2 as SNEGSKA (reference sequence). The CDR3 runs to 15 residues. With 0 bases removed from V and 2 bases from J, the gap between germline ends came to 12 bases.

Only a few counts were recorded for this clonotype. The V gene is TRBV10-3, the J gene TRBJ1-2; TRBD1 matches 12 bases. CDR3 length equals 13 residues. The trim removed 4 bases at V and 8 bases at J, leaving 2 bases unmatched. Germline V lookup: CDR1 ENHRY, CDR2 SYGVKD. DNA for the CDR3: TGTGCCATCAGTGGGGACAGGGGGCAAGGCTACACCTTC. Translating it yields CAISGDRGQGYTF.

The chain uses TRBV5-1 and TRBJ2-1; TRBD1 is a possible D gene (6 bases). Per the germline V gene, CDR1 is SGHRS and CDR2 is YFSETQ. The V gene lost 3 bases and the J gene lost 5 bases, with 21 bases spanning the gap. The CDR3 extends over 17 amino acids. CDR3 region: CASSSLGAKGTHNEQFF. Written as DNA, the CDR3 is TGCGCCAGCAGCTCCCTCGGGGCCAAGGGGACACACAATGAGCAGTTCTTC.

For this clonotype: Sequence at one end of the junction differs from germline and may be a read error. As DNA, the CDR3 is TGTGCCAGCAGCACAGACCACAGACTAGCGGGAGGCCCGAAGTTC. Protein sequence: CASSTDHRLAGGPKF. The V gene is TRBV7-2, the J gene TRBJ2-7; 13 nucleotides agree with TRBD2. Germline-derived CDR1 and CDR2 are SGHTA and FQGNSA. CDR3 length: 15 amino acids. Supplemented by reference TRBV7-2 and TRBJ2-7, the full variable domain reads GAGVSQSPSNKVTEKGKDVELRCDPISGHTALYWYRQSLGQGLEFLIYFQGNSAPDKSGLPSDRFSAERTGGSVSTLTIQRTQQEDSAVYLCASSTDHRLAGGPKFGPGTRLTVT.

This clonotype was counted many times. This sequence joins TRBV7-9 and TRBJ2-5; D is possibly TRBD2 (6 bases). The CDR3 runs to 13 residues. Between the trimmed V and J ends, which lost 0 bases and 4 bases, there was a span of 6 bases. The germline V gene has CDR1 SEHNR and CDR2 FQNEAQ (reference sequence). CDR3 sequence: CASSLAGGETQYF. The CDR3 DNA follows: TGTGCCAGCAGCTTAGCGGGAGGAGAGACCCAGTACTTC.

V gene TRBV10-3 combines with J gene TRBJ2-5; 14 bases are shared with TRBD2. V was clipped by 10 bases and J by 3 bases; unmatched bases: 7. CDR1 and CDR2 (germline): ENHRY, SYGVKD. The CDR3 runs to 15 residues. CDR3 in amino acids: CATRGLAGVEETQYF. CDR3 in DNA: TGTGCCACGAGGGGACTAGCGGGAGTAGAAGAGACCCAGTACTTC.

The table lists this clonotype with a few counts. Here the CDR3 DNA reads TGTGCCAGCAGCGTAGCGGCTAGCGGGACCAATTTCTACAATGAGCAGTTCTTC. This gives the protein CASSVAASGTNFYNEQFF. The gene calls are TRBV9 and TRBJ2-1; 9 nucleotides align to TRBD2. The CDR3 loop spans 18 amino acids. The V gene's germline CDR1 is SGDLS and CDR2 YYNGEE. V dropped 0 bases and J dropped 3; count of bases not matched to a gene: 10.

The DNA of the CDR3 is TGTGCCAGCAGCATTAACATGGCAGGCTTCGGTACGCAGTATTTT. Translation: CASSINMAGFGTQYF. The V and J genes are TRBV7-2 and TRBJ2-3; no clear D gene. CDR1 and CDR2 from the germline V gene are SGHTA and FQGNSA. V shed 5 bases and J shed 8 bases, with 20 bases lying between them. This CDR3 spans 15 amino acids.

The rearrangement links TRBV11-2 to TRBJ1-3; TRBD1 aligns across 10 bases. Germline V CDR1 and CDR2: SGHAT, FQNNGV. This CDR3 contains 15 residues. The junction had 3 bases not matched to a gene; V was cut back by 5 bases and J by 2 bases. The CDR3 sequence: CASSIGTGAGNTIYF. The CDR3 bases are TGTGCCAGCAGCATCGGGACAGGGGCTGGAAACACCATATATTTT.

The CDR3 loop is CSAGTSFSYEQYF. The CDR3 DNA follows: TGCAGTGCTGGGACTAGTTTCTCCTACGAGCAGTACTTC. The gene calls are TRBV20-1 and TRBJ2-7, with 8 bases aligning to TRBD2. Germline V gives CDR1 DFQATT, CDR2 SNEGSKA (reference sequence). J was trimmed by 0 bases and V by 5 bases; bases with no gene match: 3. The CDR3 is made up of 13 amino acids.

The V and J genes are TRBV20-1 and TRBJ2-7; 7 bases are shared with TRBD2. The CDR3 loop spans 14 amino acids. V lost 6 bases to trimming and J lost 6 bases; unmatched junction nucleotides: 14. Germline lookup yields CDR1 DFQATT and CDR2 SNEGSKA (reference sequence). In nucleotides, the CDR3 is TGCAGTGCCCTACGCGGGAGAGGGGAAGTCGAGCAGTACTTC. Amino acid sequence: CSALRGRGEVEQYF.

A few counts support this clonotype. This rearrangement joins TRBV20-1 to TRBJ1-1; no firm D call. This CDR3 comprises 13 residues. The V and J ends lost 6 bases and 0 bases respectively, with 11 bases between them. Germline V gives CDR1 DFQATT, CDR2 SNEGSKA (reference sequence). CDR3 bases: TGCAGTGCACTGGGCGGGATGAACACTGAAGCTTTCTTT. Its protein product is CSALGGMNTEAFF.

CDR3 protein: CSARGAGPGTEAFF. In nucleotides, the CDR3 is TGCAGTGCTAGAGGGGCGGGGCCGGGCACTGAAGCTTTCTTT. The J gene is TRBJ1-1, the V gene TRBV20-1; D might be TRBD1 (5 bases). Germline loops: CDR1 DFQATT, CDR2 SNEGSKA (reference sequence). With 1 base removed from V and 4 bases from J, the gap between germline ends came to 13 bases. The CDR3 is made up of 14 amino acids.

The J gene is TRBJ2-1, the V gene TRBV20-1; D is uncertain. The CDR3 is 11 residues long. With 6 bases removed from V and 6 bases from J, the gap between germline ends came to 9 bases. Germline V gene data show CDR1 as DFQATT and CDR2 as SNEGSKA (reference sequence). The CDR3 DNA sequence: TGCAGTGCCCCCAATCTCAATGAGCAGTTCTTC. It encodes CSAPNLNEQFF.

The genes are TRBV11-2 and TRBJ2-2; no reliable D call. Between the trimmed V and J ends, which lost 8 bases and 6 bases, there was a span of 7 bases. Germline V lookup: CDR1 SGHAT, CDR2 FQNNGV. The CDR3 has 11 residues. The CDR3 DNA is TGTGCCAGCCGTTACTCCGGGGAGCTGTTTTTT. It translates to CASRYSGELFF.

This chain joins TRBV15 and TRBJ2-5; D not resolved. Trimming removed 0 bases from V and 0 bases from J, with 8 bases in between. From germline, CDR1 is LNHNV and CDR2 YYDKDF (reference sequence). CDR3 length equals 15 residues. The CDR3 DNA sequence: TGTGCCACCAGCAGAGAGGACCTAGACCAAGAGACCCAGTACTTC. Translation: CATSREDLDQETQYF.

The V call is TRBV20-1, the J call TRBJ1-2; D not resolved. Germline lookup yields CDR1 DFQATT and CDR2 SNEGSKA (reference sequence). CDR3 length: 12 amino acids. The V end was cut by 6 bases, the J end by 5 bases, with 13 bases between. This chain's CDR3 is CSADIGSYGYTF. The CDR3 nucleotides are TGCAGTGCAGACATTGGATCTTATGGCTACACCTTC.

DNA of the CDR3: TGCAGTGCTAGCGGGCGCGGGAGCTCCTACGAGCAGTACTTC. It is translated as CSASGRGSSYEQYF. This chain joins TRBV20-1 and TRBJ2-7; 7 bases align to TRBD2. The CDR3 sequence is 14 residues long. Germline V gives CDR1 DFQATT, CDR2 SNEGSKA (reference sequence). Trimming cost V 3 bases and J 0 bases; bases outside gene matches: 5.

The rearrangement links TRBV20-1 to TRBJ2-1; no definite D call. V dropped 5 bases and J dropped 7 bases, with 18 bases sitting between them. Germline V gene sequence: CDR1 DFQATT, CDR2 SNEGSKA (reference sequence). The CDR3 runs to 14 residues. The CDR3 bases are TGCAGTGCTGCCATTGCGGCTAGAGTTAATGAGCAGTTCTTC. Amino acid sequence: CSAAIAARVNEQFF.

This clonotype showed up just a few times. CDR3 bases: TGTGCCAGCAGTTTACCTGACAGGGGGAACACCGGGGAGCTGTTTTTT. Translating it yields CASSLPDRGNTGELFF. The rearrangement links TRBV27 to TRBJ2-2; 8 nucleotides agree with TRBD1. The CDR3 totals 16 residues. The junction had 3 bases not matched to a gene; V was cut back by 2 bases and J by 1 base. Germline V lookup: CDR1 MNHEY, CDR2 SMNVEV (reference sequence).

The gene calls are TRBV7-8 and TRBJ1-1, with D perhaps TRBD1 (5 bases). CDR3 size: 15 residues. With 4 bases removed from V and 5 bases from J, the gap between germline ends came to 17 bases. Per the germline V gene, CDR1 is SGHVS and CDR2 is FQNEAQ. CDR3 protein: CASSSLRTGGTEAFF. CDR3 in DNA: TGTGCCAGCAGCTCCCTTCGCACAGGTGGGACTGAAGCTTTCTTT.

The chain couples TRBV15 to TRBJ2-1; perhaps TRBD2 as D (6 bases). The V and J ends lost 5 bases and 6 bases respectively, with 14 bases between them. Germline lookup yields CDR1 LNHNV and CDR2 YYDKDF (reference sequence). The CDR3 has 14 amino acids. CDR3: CATSVPGSRNEQFF. DNA of the CDR3: TGTGCCACCAGCGTCCCCGGGAGCCGCAATGAGCAGTTCTTC.

The V gene is TRBV6-1, the J gene TRBJ2-7, with 8 bases lining up with TRBD2. The CDR3 covers 15 residues. From germline, CDR1 is MNHNS and CDR2 SASEGT. After removal of 5 bases from V and 2 bases from J, the junction contained 8 bases not matched to a gene. The CDR3 loop is CASSRSGGGAYEQYF. CDR3 bases: TGTGCCAGCAGTCGAAGCGGGGGAGGAGCCTACGAGCAGTACTTC.